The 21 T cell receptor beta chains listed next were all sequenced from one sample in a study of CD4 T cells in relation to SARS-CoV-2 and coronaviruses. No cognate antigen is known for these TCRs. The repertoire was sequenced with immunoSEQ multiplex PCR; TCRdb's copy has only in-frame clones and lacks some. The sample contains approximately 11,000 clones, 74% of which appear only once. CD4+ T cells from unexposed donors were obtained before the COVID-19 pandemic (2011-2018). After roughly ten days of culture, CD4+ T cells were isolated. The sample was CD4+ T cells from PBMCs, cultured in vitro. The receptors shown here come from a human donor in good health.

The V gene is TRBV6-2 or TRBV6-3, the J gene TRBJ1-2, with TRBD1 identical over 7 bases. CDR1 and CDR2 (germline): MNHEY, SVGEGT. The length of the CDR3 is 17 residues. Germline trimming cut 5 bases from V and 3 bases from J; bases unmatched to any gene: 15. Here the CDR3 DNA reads TGTGCCAGCAGTCACCGGGACAGTAGTGGTCTTGACTATGGCTACACCTTC. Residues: CASSHRDSSGLDYGYTF.

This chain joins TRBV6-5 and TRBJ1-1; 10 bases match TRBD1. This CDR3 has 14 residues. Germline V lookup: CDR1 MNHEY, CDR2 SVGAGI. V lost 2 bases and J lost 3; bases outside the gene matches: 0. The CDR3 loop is CASSYGTGDTEAFF. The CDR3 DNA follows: TGTGCCAGCAGTTACGGGACAGGGGACACTGAAGCTTTCTTT.

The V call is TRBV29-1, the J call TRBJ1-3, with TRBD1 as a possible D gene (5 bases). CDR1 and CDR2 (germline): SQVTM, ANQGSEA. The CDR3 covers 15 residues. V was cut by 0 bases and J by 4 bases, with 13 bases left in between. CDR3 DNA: TGCAGCGTTGAAGATCAGACGGGGGTCGGAAACACCATATATTTT. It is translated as CSVEDQTGVGNTIYF.

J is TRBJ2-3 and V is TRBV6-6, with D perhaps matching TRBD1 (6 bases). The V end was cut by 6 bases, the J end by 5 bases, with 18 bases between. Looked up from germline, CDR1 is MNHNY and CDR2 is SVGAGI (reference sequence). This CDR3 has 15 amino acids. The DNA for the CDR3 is TGTGCCAGCAGCCCCGCAGGGGACGGGCGAGATACGCAGTATTTT. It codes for CASSPAGDGRDTQYF.

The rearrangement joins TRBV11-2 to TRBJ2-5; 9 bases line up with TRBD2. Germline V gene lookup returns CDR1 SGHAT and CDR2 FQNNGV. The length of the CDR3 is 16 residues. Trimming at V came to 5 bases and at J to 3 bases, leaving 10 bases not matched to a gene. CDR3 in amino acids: CASSPLELAGKETQYF. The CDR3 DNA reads TGTGCCAGCAGCCCCCTGGAGCTAGCGGGAAAAGAGACCCAGTACTTC.

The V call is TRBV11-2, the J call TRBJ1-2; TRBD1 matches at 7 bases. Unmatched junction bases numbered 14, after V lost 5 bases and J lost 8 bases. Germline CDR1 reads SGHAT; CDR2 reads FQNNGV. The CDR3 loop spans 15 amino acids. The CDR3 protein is CASSPWTGLTGGYTF. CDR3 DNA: TGTGCCAGCAGCCCCTGGACAGGCCTGACGGGGGGCTACACCTTC.

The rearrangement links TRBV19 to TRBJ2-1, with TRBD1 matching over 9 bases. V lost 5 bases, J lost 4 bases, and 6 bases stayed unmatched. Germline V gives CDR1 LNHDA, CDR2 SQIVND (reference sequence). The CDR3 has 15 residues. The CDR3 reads CASSSGQGRYNEQFF. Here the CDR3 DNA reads TGTGCCAGTAGTTCCGGACAGGGGCGTTACAATGAGCAGTTCTTC.

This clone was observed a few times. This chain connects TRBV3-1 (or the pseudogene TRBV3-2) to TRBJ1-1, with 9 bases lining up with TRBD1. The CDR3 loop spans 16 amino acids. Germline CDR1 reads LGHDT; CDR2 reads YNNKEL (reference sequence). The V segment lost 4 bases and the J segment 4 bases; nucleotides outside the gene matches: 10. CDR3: CASSLLIGTGTTEAFF. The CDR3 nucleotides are TGTGCCAGCAGCCTCCTGATTGGGACAGGGACCACTGAAGCTTTCTTT.

The CDR3 bases are TGCGCCAGCAGCTTGGCGCCGGGGACGGGATACTACGAGCAGTACTTC. This encodes CASSLAPGTGYYEQYF. This chain connects TRBV5-1 to TRBJ2-7; D could derive from TRBD1 or TRBD2 (5 bases each). Germline CDR1 reads SGHRS; CDR2 reads YFSETQ. Trimming took 0 bases from V and 3 from J, leaving 16 bases between them. This CDR3 spans 16 amino acids. The full variable domain, with the rest looked up from reference TRBV5-1 and TRBJ2-7, is KAGVTQTPRYLIKTRGQQVTLSCSPISGHRSVSWYQQTPGQGLQFLFEYFSETQRNKGNFPGRFSGRQFSNSRSEMNVSTLELGDSALYLCASSLAPGTGYYEQYFGPGTRLTVT.

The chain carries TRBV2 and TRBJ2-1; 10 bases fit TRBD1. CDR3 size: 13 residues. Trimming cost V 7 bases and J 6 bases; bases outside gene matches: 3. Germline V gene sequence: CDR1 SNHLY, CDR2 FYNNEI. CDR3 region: CASIRDRGNEQFF. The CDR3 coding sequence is TGTGCCAGCATTAGGGACAGGGGCAATGAGCAGTTCTTC.

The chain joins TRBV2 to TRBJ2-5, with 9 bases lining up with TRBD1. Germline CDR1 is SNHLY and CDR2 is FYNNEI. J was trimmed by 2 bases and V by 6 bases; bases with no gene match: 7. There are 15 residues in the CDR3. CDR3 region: CASRTDRGGQETQYF. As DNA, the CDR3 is TGTGCCAGCAGGACGGACAGGGGAGGACAAGAGACCCAGTACTTC.

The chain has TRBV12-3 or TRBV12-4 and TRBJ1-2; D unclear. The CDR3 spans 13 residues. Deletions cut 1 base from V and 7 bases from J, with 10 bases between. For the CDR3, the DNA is TGTGCCAGCAGTTTAGAAGGGTTAGGTGGCTACACCTTC. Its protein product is CASSLEGLGGYTF.

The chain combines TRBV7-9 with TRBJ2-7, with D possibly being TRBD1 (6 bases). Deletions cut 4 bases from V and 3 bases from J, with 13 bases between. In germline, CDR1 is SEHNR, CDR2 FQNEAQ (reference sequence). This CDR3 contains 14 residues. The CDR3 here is CASSSPPGDYEQYF. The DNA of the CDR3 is TGTGCCAGCAGCTCCCCTCCAGGGGACTACGAGCAGTACTTC. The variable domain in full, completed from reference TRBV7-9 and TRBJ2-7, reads DTGVSQNPRHKITKRGQNVTFRCDPISEHNRLYWYRQTLGQGPEFLTYFQNEAQLEKSRLLSDRFSAERPKGSFSTLEIQRTEQGDSAMYLCASSSPPGDYEQYFGPGTRLTVT.

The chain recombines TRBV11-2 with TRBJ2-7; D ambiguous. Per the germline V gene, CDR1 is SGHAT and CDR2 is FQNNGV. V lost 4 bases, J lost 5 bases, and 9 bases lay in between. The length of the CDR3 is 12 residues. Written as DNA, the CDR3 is TGTGCCAGCAGCTCGACGGTGGACGAGCAGTACTTC. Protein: CASSSTVDEQYF.

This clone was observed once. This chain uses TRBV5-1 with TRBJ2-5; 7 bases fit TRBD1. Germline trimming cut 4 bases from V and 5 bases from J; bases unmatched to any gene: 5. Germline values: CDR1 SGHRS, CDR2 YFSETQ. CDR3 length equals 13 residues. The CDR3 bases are TGCGCCAGCAGCGAAGGGGGCGCGGAGACCCAGTACTTC. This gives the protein CASSEGGAETQYF.

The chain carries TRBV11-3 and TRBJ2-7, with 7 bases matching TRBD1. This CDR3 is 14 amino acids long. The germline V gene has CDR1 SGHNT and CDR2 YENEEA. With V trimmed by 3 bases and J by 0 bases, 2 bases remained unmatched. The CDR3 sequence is CASSLGQNSYEQYF. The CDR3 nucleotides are TGTGCCAGCAGCTTGGGACAGAACTCCTACGAGCAGTACTTC.

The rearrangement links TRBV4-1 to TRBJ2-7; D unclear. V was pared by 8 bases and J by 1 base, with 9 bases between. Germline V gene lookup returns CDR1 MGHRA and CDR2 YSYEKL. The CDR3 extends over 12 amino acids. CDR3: CASLRGSYEQYF. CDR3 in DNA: TGCGCCAGCCTGCGAGGTTCCTACGAGCAGTACTTC.

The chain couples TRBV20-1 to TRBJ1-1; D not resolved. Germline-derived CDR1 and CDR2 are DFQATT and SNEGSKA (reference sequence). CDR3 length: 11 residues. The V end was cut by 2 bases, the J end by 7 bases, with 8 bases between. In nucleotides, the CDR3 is TGCAGTGCTAGACAGGAATATGAAGCTTTCTTT. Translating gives CSARQEYEAFF.

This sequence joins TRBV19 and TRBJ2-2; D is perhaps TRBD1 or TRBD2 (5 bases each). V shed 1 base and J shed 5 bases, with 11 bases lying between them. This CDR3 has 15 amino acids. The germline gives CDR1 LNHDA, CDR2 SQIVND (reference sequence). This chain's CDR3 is CASSIGGTLTGELFF. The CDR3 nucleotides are TGTGCCAGTAGTATAGGTGGGACCTTAACCGGGGAGCTGTTTTTT.

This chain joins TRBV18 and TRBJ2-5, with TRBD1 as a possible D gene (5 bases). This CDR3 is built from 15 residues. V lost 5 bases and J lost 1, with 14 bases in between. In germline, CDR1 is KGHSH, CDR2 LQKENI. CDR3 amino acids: CASSVEQGSQETQYF. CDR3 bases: TGTGCCAGCTCAGTAGAGCAGGGAAGCCAAGAGACCCAGTACTTC. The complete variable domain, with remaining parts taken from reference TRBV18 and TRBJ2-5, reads NAGVMQNPRHLVRRRGQEARLRCSPMKGHSHVYWYRQLPEEGLKFMVYLQKENIIDESGMPKERFSAEFPKEGPSILRIQQVVRGDSAAYFCASSVEQGSQETQYFGPGTRLLVL.

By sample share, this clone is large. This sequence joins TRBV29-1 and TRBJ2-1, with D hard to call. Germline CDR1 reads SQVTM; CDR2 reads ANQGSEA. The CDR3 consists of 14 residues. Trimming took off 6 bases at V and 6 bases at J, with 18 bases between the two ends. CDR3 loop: CSVLQALGGNEQFF. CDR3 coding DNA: TGCAGCGTCCTCCAGGCTTTGGGTGGCAATGAGCAGTTCTTC.